The subject of this entry is one T cell receptor (beta chain). The antigen remains undetermined. This record belongs to a study of cytomegalovirus exposure and HLA in healthy donors. General study findings and limits: Later analysis indicated greater clonal expansion among HLA-associated TCR beta chains than among equally common other chains.

The CDR3 totals 16 residues. Germline V gene lookup returns CDR1 SGHAT and CDR2 FQNNGV. The V and J ends lost 3 bases and 4 bases, in that order; junction bases with no gene match: 7. The PCR employed 60 Vbeta primers together with 13 Jbeta primers. The authors' processing: Later, an analysis found about 83 million unique TCR beta chains, and about 10 million of these were shared. The data were produced by immunoSEQ multiplex PCR, yet TCRdb's version contains in-frame clones alone and is incomplete. For V, J and clone size, that table is used; D and trimming come from the DNA. The sample lists about 200,000 clones, more than 75% occurring once.

This clonotype was obtained from a woman aged 40 to 49 in good health and CMV-seronegative. This rearrangement joins TRBV11-2 to TRBJ2-5; 11 nucleotides align to TRBD2. Sequenced: PBMCs. The CDR3 DNA sequence: TGTGCCAGCAGCTTTCGTAGCGGGAGGGGGAGAGAGACCCAGTACTTC. It encodes CASSFRSGRGRETQYF.